Each of the 27 T cell receptor beta chains below was sequenced from the same sample in a study of cytotoxic CD8 clonotypes in ibrutinib-treated CLL. Assay used: immunoSEQ multiplex PCR; TCRdb lists only in-frame clones, some missing. The data show 150,000 to 200,000 clones, with 70% to 85% seen just once and roughly 2% held by the top ten. Sequencing was performed on PBMCs, taken after 12 months of ibrutinib treatment. The source of these receptors is a human donor with chronic lymphocytic leukemia.

This clone has only a few counts. The rearrangement uses TRBV6-5 and TRBJ2-2, with D possibly being TRBD2 (6 bases). The CDR3 sequence is 15 residues long. The germline gives CDR1 MNHEY, CDR2 SVGAGI. Trimming took off 6 bases at V and 3 bases at J, with 14 bases between the two ends. CDR3 sequence reads: CASSQRWGDTGELFF. The CDR3 nucleotides are TGTGCCAGCAGCCAAAGATGGGGGGACACCGGGGAGCTGTTTTTT.

This rearrangement joins TRBV5-1 to TRBJ1-5, with TRBD1 matching 10 bases. This CDR3 spans 15 amino acids. The V gene end was trimmed by 4 bases and the J gene end by 3 bases; junction bases not matched to a gene: 4. Germline V gene data show CDR1 as SGHRS and CDR2 as YFSETQ. CDR3 loop: CASSPGTGVNQPQHF. The CDR3, as DNA: TGCGCCAGCAGCCCCGGGACAGGGGTCAATCAGCCCCAGCATTTT.

V usage is TRBV5-1 and J usage is TRBJ2-3; D may correspond to TRBD1 or TRBD2 (6 bases each). The CDR3 loop spans 15 amino acids. Germline V gives CDR1 SGHRS, CDR2 YFSETQ. Trimming removed 1 base from V and 6 bases from J, with 15 bases in between. CDR3 amino acids: CASSLRGQGPDTQYF. CDR3 DNA sequence: TGCGCCAGCAGCTTGCGGGGGCAGGGACCCGATACGCAGTATTTT.

The V gene is TRBV18, the J gene TRBJ1-3; D perhaps matches TRBD1 (6 bases). This CDR3 region has 18 residues. CDR1 is KGHSH, CDR2 LQKENI, per germline. Between the trimmed V and J ends, which lost 6 bases and 3 bases, there was a span of 24 bases. The CDR3 reads CASSPMDRGGLSGNTIYF. DNA of the CDR3: TGTGCCAGCTCGCCTATGGACAGAGGGGGACTAAGTGGAAACACCATATATTTT.

The CDR3 spells CASSQTGQGYPTNEKLFF. Here the CDR3 DNA reads TGCGCCAGCAGCCAAACCGGACAGGGCTACCCAACTAATGAAAAACTGTTTTTT. V and J are TRBV23-1 and TRBJ1-4; 8 nucleotides line up with TRBD1. TRBV23-1 is assigned to the ORF class and has an uncertain function. Trimming took 6 bases from V and 0 from J; bases not matched to a gene: 12. CDR3 length: 18 residues.

This clone was seen more than once but under ten times. The chain recombines TRBV9 with TRBJ1-3, with D unresolved. Per the germline V gene, CDR1 is SGDLS and CDR2 is YYNGEE. Trimming took 2 bases from V and 4 from J, leaving 13 bases between them. The CDR3 totals 15 residues. The CDR3 bases are TGTGCCAGCAGCGTCGGTGCGGAGTTCGGAAACACCATATATTTT. Its translation: CASSVGAEFGNTIYF. Complete variable domain (other parts from reference TRBV9 and TRBJ1-3): DSGVTQTPKHLITATGQRVTLRCSPRSGDLSVYWYQQSLDQGLQFLIQYYNGEERAKGNILERFSAQQFPDLHSELNLSSLELGDSALYFCASSVGAEFGNTIYFGEGSWLTVV.

The genes are TRBV5-1 and TRBJ1-3; 8 nucleotides line up with TRBD1. The germline gives CDR1 SGHRS, CDR2 YFSETQ. The trim removed 0 bases at V and 9 bases at J, leaving 8 bases unmatched. This CDR3 is built from 15 residues. CDR3: CASSLGGQGRTTIYF. The CDR3 bases are TGCGCCAGCAGCTTGGGAGGACAGGGCCGGACCACCATATATTTT.

The CDR3 coding sequence is TGTGCCAGCAGCAAAGGGGGATTGAACACTGAAGCTTTCTTT. This gives the protein CASSKGGLNTEAFF. This chain joins TRBV5-4 and TRBJ1-1; TRBD1 might be the D (6 bases). Germline values: CDR1 SGHNT, CDR2 YYREEE (reference sequence). V was shortened by 4 bases and J by 0 bases, with 10 bases between the two germline ends. The CDR3 contains 14 residues.

The genes are TRBV27 and TRBJ2-1; D might be TRBD1 (5 bases). The CDR3 is made up of 14 amino acids. The germline V gene encodes CDR1 MNHEY and CDR2 SMNVEV (reference sequence). V was trimmed by 2 bases and J by 8 bases, leaving 13 bases between them. In nucleotides, the CDR3 is TGTGCCAGCAGTTTAGTGGGGCTGATGGATGAGCAGTTCTTC. Amino acids: CASSLVGLMDEQFF.

This sequence joins TRBV28 and TRBJ1-2, with a tentative D call TRBD1 (6 bases). V was trimmed by 6 bases and J by 4 bases, leaving 9 bases between them. The length of the CDR3 is 12 residues. Germline lookup yields CDR1 MDHEN and CDR2 SYDVKM. CDR3 in amino acids: CASRDRLYGYTF. The CDR3 DNA is TGTGCCAGCAGAGACAGGCTCTATGGCTACACCTTC.

Notes on this clone: The sample contains more than one DNA sequence encoding this CDR3. CDR3 bases: TGTGCCAGCAGCGTAGGGCGGGGCCCGAGGTACAATGAGCAGTTCTTC. Translating gives CASSVGRGPRYNEQFF. The V gene is TRBV9, the J gene TRBJ2-1; maybe TRBD2 (6 bases). The germline V and J ends were trimmed by 0 bases and 4 bases, with 14 bases remaining between them. CDR1 SGDLS and CDR2 YYNGEE come from the germline V gene. The CDR3 loop spans 16 amino acids.

This sequence joins TRBV7-3 and TRBJ2-5; 10 nucleotides agree with TRBD2. Losses at the gene ends were 1 base for V and 4 bases for J; bases not matched to a gene: 6. The germline CDR1 and CDR2 sequences are SGHTA and FQGTGA. The CDR3 covers 16 residues. In DNA, the CDR3 is TGTGCCAGCAGCTTAAGCCTAGCGGGGGAAGGAGAGACCCAGTACTTC. Its protein product is CASSLSLAGEGETQYF.

The V and J genes are TRBV18 and TRBJ2-3; 8 nucleotides match TRBD1. The CDR3 contains 15 residues. The V gene's germline CDR1 is KGHSH and CDR2 LQKENI. Trimming took 6 bases from V and 3 from J; bases not matched to a gene: 8. Written as DNA, the CDR3 is TGTGCCAGCTCGAAACGACAGGGGAAGACAGATACGCAGTATTTT. Its protein is CASSKRQGKTDTQYF.

The chain recombines TRBV28 with TRBJ2-2; D unclear. Germline CDR1 reads MDHEN; CDR2 reads SYDVKM. The CDR3 runs 13 residues. The V end lost 3 bases, the J end lost 1 base, and 3 bases lay between the germline ends. DNA of the CDR3: TGTGCCAGCAGTTTCGTGAACACCGGGGAGCTGTTTTTT. Translation: CASSFVNTGELFF.

The chain joins TRBV19 to TRBJ2-7; 15 bases line up with TRBD2. CDR1 LNHDA and CDR2 SQIVND come from the germline V gene (reference sequence). After removal of 7 bases from V and 0 bases from J, the junction contained 13 bases not matched to a gene. The CDR3 totals 19 residues. The CDR3 spells CASIRGRTSGRASSYEQYF. The CDR3 DNA sequence: TGTGCCAGTATCAGAGGTAGGACTAGCGGGAGGGCTAGCTCCTACGAGCAGTACTTC.

This chain joins TRBV5-4 and TRBJ2-3; D gene unclear. Trimming left V 2 bases short and J 1 base short, with 8 bases between. This CDR3 has 14 residues. Germline CDR1 and CDR2: SGHNT and YYREEE (reference sequence). CDR3 protein: CASSFPHRTDTQYF. The CDR3 DNA is TGTGCCAGCAGCTTTCCGCATCGCACAGATACGCAGTATTTT. The full variable domain, with the rest looked up from reference TRBV5-4 and TRBJ2-3, is ETGVTQSPTHLIKTRGQQVTLRCSSQSGHNTVSWYQQALGQGPQFIFQYYREEENGRGNFPPRFSGLQFPNYSSELNVNALELDDSALYLCASSFPHRTDTQYFGPGTRLTVL.

The rearrangement links TRBV5-4 to TRBJ1-1; 9 nucleotides match TRBD1. The CDR3 consists of 16 residues. In germline, CDR1 is SGHNT, CDR2 YYREEE (reference sequence). With V trimmed by 4 bases and J by 3 bases, 10 bases remained unmatched. DNA for the CDR3: TGTGCCAGCAGCGCCGCACTGGACAGGGGTGACACTGAAGCTTTCTTT. The encoded protein is CASSAALDRGDTEAFF.

DNA of the CDR3: TGTGCCAGCAGTGACCGGACAGGGGCCACTGAAGCTTTCTTT. Translation: CASSDRTGATEAFF. The rearrangement uses TRBV6-5 and TRBJ1-1, with 9 bases that match TRBD1. Germline V lookup: CDR1 MNHEY, CDR2 SVGAGI. The CDR3 contains 14 residues. J was trimmed by 4 bases and V by 5 bases; bases with no gene match: 5.

The rearrangement joins TRBV28 to TRBJ2-1; TRBD2 matches 7 bases. Losses at the gene ends were 6 bases for V and 5 bases for J; bases not matched to a gene: 4. The V gene's germline CDR1 is MDHEN and CDR2 SYDVKM. The CDR3 runs 13 residues. The CDR3 sequence: CASRPSGNNEQFF. DNA for the CDR3: TGTGCCAGCAGACCTAGCGGTAACAATGAGCAGTTCTTC.

The chain combines TRBV6-8 with TRBJ1-3; D is uncertain. The CDR3 totals 15 residues. CDR1 and CDR2 (germline): MNHGY, SAAAGT. The V gene lost 11 bases and the J gene lost 0 bases, with 17 bases spanning the gap. DNA for the CDR3: TGTGCCCCCGGCGCGGACGGCACCTCTGGAAACACCATATATTTT. Translated, it gives CAPGADGTSGNTIYF.

Concerning this clone itself: At one end, the junction sequence differs from germline, possibly due to a read error. V usage is TRBV7-7 and J usage is TRBJ2-2, with a possible D match to TRBD1 (6 bases). Looked up from germline, CDR1 is SSHAT and CDR2 is FNYEAQ (reference sequence). The CDR3 extends over 14 amino acids. The CDR3 here is CASKLGGDTGELFF. DNA for the CDR3: TGTGCTAGCAAACTAGGGGGAGACACCGGGGAGCTGTTTTTT. Full variable domain (remainder filled in from reference TRBV7-7 and TRBJ2-2): GAGVSQSPRYKVTKRGQDVTLRCDPISSHATLYWYQQALGQGPEFLTYFNYEAQPDKSGLPSDRFSAERPEGSISTLTIQRTEQRDSAMYRCASKLGGDTGELFFGEGSRLTVL.

The chain combines TRBV18 with TRBJ2-5, with a tentative D call TRBD1 (6 bases). Trimming pared 2 bases from V and 5 bases from J, leaving 15 bases between. The germline gives CDR1 KGHSH, CDR2 LQKENI. CDR3 length: 15 residues. CDR3 sequence: CASSPNQGQGETQYF. CDR3 sequence (DNA): TGTGCCAGCTCACCAAATCAGGGGCAAGGGGAGACCCAGTACTTC.

The gene calls are TRBV18 and TRBJ1-5; no reliable D call. The CDR3 extends over 14 amino acids. V lost 1 base to trimming and J lost 3 bases, with 7 bases between them. Germline V lookup: CDR1 KGHSH, CDR2 LQKENI. CDR3 DNA: TGTGCCAGCTCACCACACGCAAACAATCAGCCCCAGCATTTT. It is translated as CASSPHANNQPQHF.

V usage is TRBV4-3 and J usage is TRBJ2-6; 9 bases are a match to TRBD1. After removal of 0 bases from V and 0 bases from J, the junction contained 9 bases not matched to a gene. The germline V gene encodes CDR1 LGHNA and CDR2 YSLEER. The length of the CDR3 is 20 residues. CDR3 sequence: CASSQDPVTGGYSGANVLTF. DNA for the CDR3: TGCGCCAGCAGCCAAGACCCCGTGACAGGGGGTTACTCTGGGGCCAACGTCCTGACTTTC.

The CDR3 region has the DNA TGCGCCAGCAGCTTGGACAGGGTTAATTCACCCCTCCACTTT. Encoded protein: CASSLDRVNSPLHF. The V and J genes are TRBV5-1 and TRBJ1-6; tentatively, D is TRBD1 (6 bases). The CDR3 covers 14 residues. The V and J ends lost 0 bases and 6 bases respectively, with 7 bases between them. CDR1 SGHRS and CDR2 YFSETQ come from the germline V gene.

With regard to this clone: With a much larger clone just one base away, this may be a read error. This chain uses TRBV5-6 with TRBJ2-2; 8 bases map to TRBD1. This CDR3 is built from 17 residues. The V gene's germline CDR1 is SGHDT and CDR2 YYEEEE. The ends lost 0 bases at V and 10 bases at J; junction bases unmatched: 14. The CDR3 DNA is TGTGCCAGCAGCTTGGTCGCGGGGATTCCAGGGGGCGAGGAGCTGTTTTTT. Translating gives CASSLVAGIPGGEELFF.

This chain joins TRBV9 and TRBJ2-5; TRBD1 or TRBD2 may be the D gene (5 bases each). Trimming took off 0 bases at V and 3 bases at J, with 9 bases between the two ends. Per germline, CDR1 SGDLS and CDR2 YYNGEE. This CDR3 contains 14 residues. The CDR3 coding sequence is TGTGCCAGCAGCGTAGCCGGGACGGAAGAGACCCAGTACTTC. The encoded protein is CASSVAGTEETQYF.